This entry concerns a single T cell receptor beta chain. These data belong to a study of Tregs in tolerant kidney transplant recipients. Clones were sequenced by immunoSEQ multiplex PCR, and TCRdb holds only the in-frame ones, with some missing. This sample has more than 90,000 clones, with about 90% found just once. Sequencing was carried out using CD4+ T cells from blood. The TCR was taken from a human donor in good health.

The CDR3 region has the DNA TGTGCCAGCAGTGAATACAGGACCTCTGGGGCCAACGTCCTGACTTTC. Amino acids: CASSEYRTSGANVLTF. The genes are TRBV25-1 and TRBJ2-6; no reliable D call. The CDR3 covers 16 residues. V shed 0 bases and J shed 0 bases, with 6 bases lying between them. Germline V lookup: CDR1 MGHDK, CDR2 SYGVNS.